Shown below are 27 T cell receptor beta chains from a single sample sequenced in a study of T cells after yellow fever vaccination. TCRdb redid the calling of the 5' RACE reads with MiXCR, one entry per CDR3 protein. The sample carries hundreds of thousands of distinct CDR3 sequences, approximately 13% recorded once. The specimen was PBMCs, collected on the day of the yellow fever booster vaccination. The receptor source for this set is a man aged 25 to 40 who received the YFV17D yellow fever vaccine.

This clonotype was counted only a few times. This rearrangement joins TRBV2 to TRBJ2-1, with 7 bases lining up with TRBD2. Unmatched junction bases numbered 11, after V lost 3 bases and J lost 0 bases. CDR3 length equals 18 residues. Looked up from germline, CDR1 is SNHLY and CDR2 is FYNNEI. As DNA, the CDR3 is TGTGCCAGCAGTGATAGTGTGGCGGGAGTACTCTCCTACAATGAGCAGTTCTTC. Translation gives CASSDSVAGVLSYNEQFF.

The chain combines TRBV19 with TRBJ1-1; tentative D call: TRBD1 (6 bases). The germline V and J ends were trimmed by 4 bases and 2 bases, with 11 bases remaining between them. CDR3 size: 14 residues. Germline V lookup: CDR1 LNHDA, CDR2 SQIVND (reference sequence). DNA of the CDR3: TGTGCCAGTAGTACGGGACAACGAAACACTGAAGCTTTCTTT. It codes for CASSTGQRNTEAFF.

The chain joins TRBV6-2 or TRBV6-3 to TRBJ2-5; D gene uncertain. The germline V gene has CDR1 MNHEY and CDR2 SVGEGT. V was pared by 0 bases and J by 1 base, with 6 bases between. The CDR3 is 14 amino acids. The CDR3 is CASSYSNSQETQYF. In nucleotides, the CDR3 is TGTGCCAGCAGTTACTCGAACAGCCAAGAGACCCAGTACTTC.

The V and J genes are TRBV14 and TRBJ2-7; 9 nucleotides line up with TRBD1. The junction had 4 bases not matched to a gene; V was cut back by 4 bases and J by 3 bases. CDR1 SGHDN and CDR2 FVKESK come from the germline V gene. The CDR3 is 14 amino acids. The CDR3 loop is CASSPTGGFYEQYF. CDR3 coding DNA: TGTGCCAGCAGCCCGACAGGGGGGTTCTACGAGCAGTACTTC.

This sequence joins TRBV20-1 and TRBJ1-4; TRBD1 matches at 8 bases. After removal of 8 bases from V and 5 bases from J, the junction contained 7 bases not matched to a gene. CDR3 length: 13 amino acids. Germline V lookup: CDR1 DFQATT, CDR2 SNEGSKA (reference sequence). The CDR3 loop reads CSPGQVSNEKLFF. The CDR3 bases are TGCAGTCCGGGACAGGTTTCAAATGAAAAACTGTTTTTT.

This clonotype was observed at least ten times. This chain joins TRBV11-2 and TRBJ2-1, with TRBD2 identical over 7 bases. The CDR3 totals 14 residues. V lost 5 bases, J lost 0 bases, and 1 base stayed unmatched. The V gene's germline CDR1 is SGHAT and CDR2 FQNNGV. In nucleotides, the CDR3 is TGTGCCAGCAGCATAGCGGGCTCCTACAATGAGCAGTTCTTC. Protein sequence: CASSIAGSYNEQFF. The full variable domain, its missing parts supplied by reference TRBV11-2 and TRBJ2-1, is EAGVAQSPRYKIIEKRQSVAFWCNPISGHATLYWYQQILGQGPKLLIQFQNNGVVDDSQLPKDRFSAERLKGVDSTLKIQPAKLEDSAVYLCASSIAGSYNEQFFGPGTRLTVL.

This clonotype was found many times. The V call is TRBV6-5, the J call TRBJ2-6; D unresolved. The V and J ends lost 3 bases and 2 bases respectively, with 2 bases between them. CDR3 length: 13 residues. Germline CDR1 reads MNHEY; CDR2 reads SVGAGI. The chain's CDR3 is CASSYAGANVLTF. CDR3 DNA sequence: TGTGCCAGCAGTTATGCTGGGGCCAACGTCCTGACTTTC.

Comment on this clonotype: A junction boundary mismatches the germline segment, possibly from a read error. This chain links TRBV12-3 or TRBV12-4 with TRBJ2-2, with TRBD1 identical over 7 bases. The CDR3 runs 17 residues. CDR3 protein: CASSLTALTGPTGELLF. Written as DNA, the CDR3 is TGTGCCAGCAGTTTGACGGCCTTGACAGGGCCCACCGGGGAGCTGTTGTTT.

As regards this clonotype: A junction end diverges from the germline sequence, so it may reflect a read error. The CDR3 coding sequence is TGTGCCAGCAGCCAGGTCGGGGGGTACTACGAGCAGCACTTC. Its translation is CASSQVGGYYEQHF. The V gene is TRBV7-9, the J gene TRBJ2-7; 7 bases line up with TRBD2. Germline V gives CDR1 SEHNR, CDR2 FQNEAQ (reference sequence). The CDR3 runs to 14 residues.

The chain couples TRBV4-3 to TRBJ2-7; TRBD2 might be the D (5 bases). The V end lost 3 bases, the J end lost 3 bases, and 21 bases lay between the germline ends. From germline, CDR1 is LGHNA and CDR2 YSLEER. This CDR3 spans 17 amino acids. CDR3 loop: CASSQNQYPAAVYEQYF. The CDR3 DNA follows: TGCGCCAGCAGCCAGAATCAGTACCCAGCGGCCGTCTACGAGCAGTACTTC.

This chain joins TRBV21-1 and TRBJ2-6; the DNA was not compared with TRBD1, the D call given in the table. TRBV21-1 represents a pseudogene. The length of the CDR3 is 17 residues. Here the CDR3 reads CASIPGFGFSGANVLTF. DNA of the CDR3: TGTGCCAGCATCCCTGGGTTTGGTTTCTCTGGGGCCAACGTCCTGACTTTC.

The rearrangement links TRBV27 to TRBJ2-4; possibly TRBD2 for D (6 bases). Trimming took off 5 bases at V and 2 bases at J, with 13 bases between the two ends. There are 15 residues in the CDR3. Germline-derived CDR1 and CDR2 are MNHEY and SMNVEV (reference sequence). CDR3 bases: TGTGCCAGCAGTCCCGGAGGGCTAACCAAAAACATTCAGTACTTC. Protein: CASSPGGLTKNIQYF.

This clonotype was observed a few times. J is TRBJ2-7 and V is TRBV14; D is perhaps TRBD1 (5 bases). The length of the CDR3 is 15 residues. The V end lost 4 bases, the J end lost 4 bases, and 17 bases lay between the germline ends. CDR1 and CDR2 (germline): SGHDN, FVKESK. DNA of the CDR3: TGTGCCAGCAGCCCCCAGGGAAGGGAACCTTACGAGCAGTACTTC. Protein: CASSPQGREPYEQYF.

This chain uses TRBV20-1 with TRBJ2-1, with D perhaps TRBD2 (5 bases). Germline V gene sequence: CDR1 DFQATT, CDR2 SNEGSKA (reference sequence). The CDR3 is made up of 16 amino acids. The V gene lost 6 bases and the J gene lost 5 bases, with 23 bases spanning the gap. The CDR3 region has the DNA TGCAGTGCCACCCCCCCTCTAGCCCGAGGGCACAATGAGCAGTTCTTC. Translating gives CSATPPLARGHNEQFF.

Only a few counts were recorded for this clonotype. The genes are TRBV5-1 and TRBJ1-5; TRBD1 might be the D (5 bases). This CDR3 region has 15 residues. Trimming pared 1 base from V and 11 bases from J, leaving 19 bases between. Germline-derived CDR1 and CDR2 are SGHRS and YFSETQ. The CDR3 DNA sequence: TGCGCCAGCAGCTTGACAGGAGCTCTCACTGGGACCCAGCATTTT. It specifies CASSLTGALTGTQHF. Full variable domain (remainder filled in from reference TRBV5-1 and TRBJ1-5): KAGVTQTPRYLIKTRGQQVTLSCSPISGHRSVSWYQQTPGQGLQFLFEYFSETQRNKGNFPGRFSGRQFSNSRSEMNVSTLELGDSALYLCASSLTGALTGTQHFGDGTRLSIL.

This clonotype was observed a few times. The chain has TRBV7-2 and TRBJ2-7; D is perhaps TRBD1 (6 bases). V was shortened by 1 base and J by 3 bases, with 13 bases between the two germline ends. The CDR3 has 15 residues. Germline V CDR1 and CDR2: SGHTA, FQGNSA. Here the CDR3 reads CASSLGPGTSYEQYF. Written as DNA, the CDR3 is TGTGCCAGCAGCTTAGGCCCCGGGACAAGCTACGAGCAGTACTTC.

This clonotype appeared a few times. The rearrangement joins TRBV20-1 to TRBJ1-1; perhaps TRBD1 as D (5 bases). The V and J ends lost 5 bases and 0 bases respectively, with 10 bases between them. Germline CDR1 reads DFQATT; CDR2 reads SNEGSKA (reference sequence). The CDR3 has 13 amino acids. The CDR3 protein is CSAPGLMNTEAFF. The DNA for the CDR3 is TGCAGTGCTCCGGGACTGATGAACACTGAAGCTTTCTTT.

The genes are TRBV11-2 and TRBJ2-3, with TRBD2 matching 15 bases. Germline V CDR1 and CDR2: SGHAT, FQNNGV. V shed 1 base and J 3 bases; nucleotides not matched to a gene: 5. CDR3 length: 18 amino acids. The CDR3 bases are TGTGCCAGCAGCTTAGTCCCCGGACTAGCGGGAGGGACAGATACGCAGTATTTT. This gives the protein CASSLVPGLAGGTDTQYF.

This CDR3 reads CASSSNGGELFF. The CDR3 DNA follows: TGTGCCAGCAGCTCTAACGGCGGGGAGCTGTTTTTT. The chain carries TRBV11-3 and TRBJ2-2, with D uncertain. Trimming stripped 4 bases from V and 7 bases from J, with 7 bases between. The CDR3 consists of 12 residues. Germline-derived CDR1 and CDR2 are SGHNT and YENEEA.

The chain recombines TRBV6-5 with TRBJ2-2, with D hard to call. This CDR3 has 14 residues. The germline gives CDR1 MNHEY, CDR2 SVGAGI. V gave up 2 bases and J gave up 0 bases, with 4 bases separating them. CDR3 DNA sequence: TGTGCCAGCAGTTACGGTCCGAACACCGGGGAGCTGTTTTTT. Translation: CASSYGPNTGELFF.

The rearrangement links TRBV20-1 to TRBJ2-5; TRBD2 aligns across 9 bases. Germline CDR1 and CDR2: DFQATT and SNEGSKA (reference sequence). V lost 5 bases, J lost 4 bases, and 26 bases stayed unmatched. This CDR3 has 20 residues. The CDR3 reads CSAPSPYRKAGGPALETQYF. The CDR3 region has the DNA TGCAGTGCTCCCTCCCCTTATCGGAAGGCGGGAGGGCCGGCGCTAGAGACCCAGTACTTC.

There are a few counts of this clonotype. The CDR3 loop reads CASREREVTGELFF. DNA of the CDR3: TGTGCCAGTAGGGAGCGGGAGGTAACCGGGGAGCTGTTTTTT. The chain joins TRBV19 to TRBJ2-2, with 9 bases matching TRBD2. The CDR3 contains 14 residues. V shed 6 bases, J shed 5 bases, and the junction held 4 bases outside the gene matches. CDR1 is LNHDA and CDR2 is SQIVND in the germline V gene (reference sequence).

In its sample, this clonotype was seen a few times. The chain joins TRBV6-1 to TRBJ2-2; 12 bases align to TRBD2. V was pared by 6 bases and J by 2 bases, with 4 bases of the junction left unmatched. The CDR3 sequence is 16 residues long. CDR1 and CDR2 (germline): MNHNS, SASEGT. CDR3 amino acids: CASRQLAGGNTGELFF. The CDR3 nucleotides are TGTGCCAGCAGACAACTAGCGGGAGGAAACACCGGGGAGCTGTTTTTT.

This clonotype occurred a few times. The chain recombines TRBV13 with TRBJ2-7, with TRBD2 as a possible D gene (5 bases). The length of the CDR3 is 13 residues. The germline V and J ends were trimmed by 6 bases and 7 bases, with 16 bases remaining between them. The germline gives CDR1 PRHDT, CDR2 FYEKMQ (reference sequence). The CDR3 protein is CASSLPSQREQYF. CDR3 DNA: TGTGCCAGCAGTCTCCCCTCTCAGCGGGAGCAGTACTTC.

The chain combines TRBV3-1 with TRBJ2-7; the D gene is possibly TRBD2 (7 bases). V was clipped by 1 base and J by 3 bases, with 13 bases between them. Germline loops: CDR1 LGHDT, CDR2 YNNKEL (reference sequence). There are 15 residues in the CDR3. The CDR3 DNA sequence: TGTGCCAGCAGCCAAGCTAGAGGGGGGGGCTACGAGCAGTACTTC. It specifies CASSQARGGGYEQYF.

CDR3 region: CASSFGGRVEKLFF. CDR3 nucleotides: TGTGCCAGCAGTTTCGGGGGGCGCGTTGAAAAACTGTTTTTT. This chain uses TRBV6-5 with TRBJ1-4; possible D gene TRBD1, 6 bases. Between the trimmed V and J ends, which lost 4 bases and 7 bases, there was a span of 13 bases. The CDR3 is 14 amino acids. CDR1 is MNHEY, CDR2 SVGAGI, per germline.

This clonotype appeared a few times. This chain connects TRBV12-3 or TRBV12-4 to TRBJ2-1; 12 bases align to TRBD2. The CDR3 is 12 amino acids. V lost 5 bases, J lost 14 bases, and 4 bases stayed unmatched. The CDR3 DNA follows: TGTGCCAGCAGTCAGACTAGCGGGAGCAAGTTCTTC. Protein product: CASSQTSGSKFF.